This is a list of T cell receptor beta chains from one sample in a study of cytomegalovirus exposure and HLA in healthy donors. Clones were read by immunoSEQ multiplex PCR, and TCRdb kept only the in-frame ones, dropping some. The sample gives over 50,000 clones, roughly four fifths of which show up once; about 1.5% is in the top ten. Sequencing used PBMCs. The receptors stem from a middle-aged man in good health and CMV-seronegative. Each CDR3 is given with its conserved first and last residue. The D gene is left open where the match is weak. Clone size appears in some rows only: once, few, many, or a class for an expanded clone.

size,D,J,V,DNA,CDR3
once,-,TRBJ2-2,TRBV6-1,TGTGCCAGCAGTGCTCAGGGGCCGAACACCGGGGAGCTGTTTTTT,CASSAQGPNTGELFF
-,-,TRBJ2-7,TRBV5-1,TGCGCCAGCAGCCTAGGGCCAGGGAACTACGAGCAGTACTTC,CASSLGPGNYEQYF
-,TRBD1,TRBJ1-2,TRBV7-8,TGTGCCAGCAGCTTACAGGGGGTTGATGGCTACACCTTC,CASSLQGVDGYTF
-,-,TRBJ2-2,TRBV7-2,TGTGCCAGCAGCCCCTCAGGGGCGGACACCGGGGAGCTGTTTTTT,CASSPSGADTGELFF
-,TRBD1,TRBJ2-5,TRBV7-9,TGTGCCAGCAGGACCACAGGGGAAGAGACCCAGTACTTC,CASRTTGEETQYF
few,TRBD1,TRBJ1-5,TRBV2,TGTGCCAGCAGTGAAATGCAGGGGGCAGGAGTCAGCAATCAGCCCCAGCATTTT,CASSEMQGAGVSNQPQHF
-,-,TRBJ2-7,TRBV30,TGTGCCTGGAGCGGTAGACTCTTCTACGAGCAGTACTTC,CAWSGRLFYEQYF
-,TRBD1,TRBJ1-6,TRBV28,TGTGCCAGCAGCGGGCCGGGACAGGGGGCTGGGGCCCTCCACTTT,CASSGPGQGAGALHF
few,TRBD1,TRBJ1-1,TRBV6-6,TGTGCCAGCAGCCTGGACAGGCCCATGAACACTGAAGCTTTCTTT,CASSLDRPMNTEAFF
-,-,TRBJ1-1,TRBV30,TGTGCCTCGTCACGACTCGGGGACACTGAAGCTTTCTTT,CASSRLGDTEAFF
-,-,TRBJ1-1,TRBV11-1,TGTGCCAGCAGCTTGACAGGTTCGGGTATCACTGAAGCTTTCTTT,CASSLTGSGITEAFF
-,TRBD1,TRBJ1-4,TRBV18,TGTGCCAGCTCACCACCACTAGGACAGGGGACTGAAAAACTGTTTTTT,CASSPPLGQGTEKLFF
-,-,TRBJ1-6,TRBV12-5,TGTGCTAGTGGTTTGGTATGTTGGCGGGGAATAAATTCACCCCTCCACTTT,CASGLVCWRGINSPLHF
once,-,TRBJ1-4,TRBV4-3,TGCGCCAGCAGCCAAGTAGGGGGGGGCGTAACTAATGAAAAACTGTTTTTT,CASSQVGGGVTNEKLFF
-,TRBD2,TRBJ2-1,TRBV7-9,TGTGCCAGCAGCTTAGGCGGGGGTGACAATGAGCAGTTCTTC,CASSLGGGDNEQFF
-,TRBD1,TRBJ2-5,TRBV4-3,TGCGCCAGCAGCCAGACAGGGTCCGGGCCGGGGACCCAGTACTTC,CASSQTGSGPGTQYF
-,-,TRBJ2-1,TRBV5-6,TGTGCCAGCAGCTTGCGGGGGAGTGAGCAGTTCTTC,CASSLRGSEQFF
-,-,TRBJ2-1,TRBV18,TGTGCCAGCTCACCTGGCAGGAGGGGCGATGAGCAGTTCTTC,CASSPGRRGDEQFF
-,-,TRBJ1-4,TRBV2,TGTGCCAGCAGCGCGCAGGGGCTCGGTAATGAAAAACTGTTTTTT,CASSAQGLGNEKLFF
-,TRBD1,TRBJ1-1,TRBV6-6,TGTGCCAGCAGTTACGGGACAGGGCTGAACACTGAAGCTTTCTTT,CASSYGTGLNTEAFF